These T cell receptor beta chains were read from a single sample in a study of blood T cell repertoires in COVID-19. Profiled with immunoSEQ multiplex PCR; TCRdb holds only in-frame clones, not every one. The sample carries 150,000 or so clones, about 90% recorded once. The sample was PBMCs or T cells enriched from blood (not recorded which). These receptors were taken from a human donor with acute COVID-19. The donor label of this sample is uncertain. CDR3s include the opening cysteine and the closing phenylalanine or tryptophan. The D gene is left open where the match is weak. Part of the rows lack a size; the others show once, few, many or a class for expanded clones.

TRBV7-9	once	TRBD2	TRBJ2-1	CASSLSLAGGLYEQFF	TGTGCCAGCAGCTTGTCCCTAGCGGGGGGGCTTTATGAGCAGTTCTTC
TRBV11-2	once	NA	TRBJ2-5	CASSRGRLASETQYF	TGTGCCAGCAGCCGAGGAAGGCTAGCTTCAGAGACCCAGTACTTC
TRBV7-2	once	TRBD1	TRBJ2-1	CASSFYLVRDRGHNEQFF	TGTGCCAGCAGCTTTTACCTCGTCCGGGACAGGGGACACAATGAGCAGTTCTTC
TRBV2	NA	NA	TRBJ2-7	CASFTGYEQYF	TGTGCCAGCTTTACAGGCTACGAGCAGTACTTC
TRBV19	NA	NA	TRBJ1-5	CASSIGVNQPQHF	TGTGCCAGTAGTATCGGGGTTAATCAGCCCCAGCATTTT
TRBV2	NA	NA	TRBJ2-7	CASNLRTGTYEQYF	TGTGCCAGCAACCTAAGAACAGGGACCTACGAGCAGTACTTC
TRBV7-2	NA	NA	TRBJ2-3	CASSSGLVNGISSTDTQYF	TGTGCCAGCAGCTCGGGGTTAGTTAACGGGATCTCTAGCACAGATACGCAGTATTTT
TRBV29-1	NA	NA	TRBJ2-7	CSVEGTTSGTSLLIF	TGCAGCGTTGAAGGAACCACATCGGGGACTTCCCTTCTGATTTTC
TRBV9	once	NA	TRBJ2-7	CASSARDFLVNEQYF	TGTGCCAGCAGCGCCCGGGACTTCTTGGTCAACGAGCAGTACTTC
TRBV7-9	NA	NA	TRBJ2-2	CASSTRVGGNTGELFF	TGTGCCAGCAGCACCCGTGTGGGGGGGAACACCGGGGAGCTGTTTTTT
TRBV7-2	NA	NA	TRBJ2-7	CASSLRSAGDTLGEQYF	TGTGCCAGCAGCTTGCGGTCGGCAGGGGACACATTGGGGGAGCAGTACTTC
TRBV14	NA	NA	TRBJ2-7	CASSQSINSFLASYEQYF	TGTGCCAGCAGCCAAAGTATAAACAGTTTCCTTGCCTCCTACGAGCAGTACTTC
TRBV9	NA	TRBD1	TRBJ2-2	CASSVVGTGTTGELFF	TGTGCCAGCAGCGTAGTCGGGACAGGGACAACCGGGGAGCTGTTTTTT
TRBV29-1	few	NA	TRBJ1-1	CSVPRGAEAFF	TGCAGCGTTCCCCGGGGGGCTGAAGCTTTCTTT
TRBV14	NA	TRBD1	TRBJ2-7	CASSGSGTGRGEQYF	TGTGCCAGCAGCGGATCCGGGACAGGTAGAGGCGAGCAGTACTTC
TRBV5-8	NA	NA	TRBJ2-7	CASSEMRGQWAYEQYF	TGTGCCAGCAGCGAAATGCGGGGACAGTGGGCCTACGAGCAGTACTTC
TRBV9	NA	TRBD2	TRBJ2-3	CASSVGGLAEDTQYF	TGTGCCAGCAGCGTAGGTGGACTAGCGGAAGATACGCAGTATTTT
TRBV30	NA	NA	TRBJ1-1	CAWSADRKAFF	TGTGCCTGGAGTGCGGACAGAAAAGCTTTCTTT
TRBV5-1	once	TRBD2	TRBJ2-5	CASSLAGTSGGAETQYF	TGCGCCAGCAGCTTGGCCGGGACTAGCGGGGGTGCGGAGACCCAGTACTTC
TRBV18	NA	TRBD1	TRBJ2-7	CASSPQTSGTGGEQYF	TGTGCCAGCTCACCTCAGACTTCCGGGACAGGGGGCGAGCAGTACTTC
TRBV30	NA	NA	TRBJ2-7	CAWSRGSYEQYF	TGTGCCTGGAGCAGGGGTAGCTACGAGCAGTACTTC
TRBV19	few	NA	TRBJ2-1	CASSNVGGTDEQFF	TGTGCCAGTAGTAACGTTGGGGGGACGGATGAGCAGTTCTTC
TRBV6-1	NA	TRBD1	TRBJ2-1	CASSELETGPYNEQFF	TGTGCCAGCAGTGAACTTGAGACAGGGCCGTACAATGAGCAGTTCTTC
TRBV10-1	NA	TRBD1	TRBJ2-1	CASSETGDNEQFF	TGCGCCAGCAGTGAGACAGGGGACAATGAGCAGTTCTTC
TRBV6-2/TRBV6-3	few	TRBD1	TRBJ1-6	CASSHTGDNSPLHF	TGTGCCAGCAGTCATACAGGGGATAATTCACCCCTCCACTTT
TRBV30	NA	TRBD1	TRBJ1-4	CAWLLDRGGEKLFF	TGTGCCTGGCTGCTCGACAGGGGGGGAGAAAAACTGTTTTTT
TRBV6-4	once	NA	TRBJ2-1	CASSDEGADNEQFF	TGTGCCAGCAGTGACGAGGGAGCGGACAATGAGCAGTTCTTC
TRBV5-1	NA	TRBD1	TRBJ1-2	CASSLEGADDYGYTF	TGCGCCAGCAGCTTGGAGGGGGCGGATGACTATGGCTACACCTTC
TRBV13	NA	NA	TRBJ2-5	CASSLLGLNRAQYF	TGTGCCAGCAGCCTCCTTGGACTGAACAGGGCCCAGTACTTC
TRBV30	once	TRBD2	TRBJ2-1	CAFAGGGANEQFF	TGTGCCTTCGCGGGCGGGGGGGCTAATGAGCAGTTCTTC
TRBV7-3	once	TRBD2	TRBJ2-1	CASSFPGGQDSGEQFF	TGTGCCAGCAGCTTTCCGGGGGGTCAGGATAGCGGTGAGCAGTTCTTC
TRBV5-1	once	NA	TRBJ1-2	CASSLNRALYGYTF	TGCGCCAGCAGCTTAAACAGGGCCCTATATGGCTACACCTTC
TRBV19	NA	NA	TRBJ2-1	CASSLSFSGAYNEQFF	TGTGCCAGTAGTTTAAGTTTCAGTGGAGCCTACAATGAGCAGTTCTTC
TRBV7-9	NA	TRBD2	TRBJ2-1	CASSLGGLAGSYNEQFF	TGTGCCAGCAGCTTAGGGGGACTAGCGGGGTCCTACAATGAGCAGTTCTTC
TRBV5-8	NA	TRBD1	TRBJ2-1	CASSRDRGPGNEQFF	TGTGCCAGCAGCCGCGACAGGGGCCCGGGCAATGAGCAGTTCTTC
TRBV18	NA	TRBD1	TRBJ2-5	CASSRGQGRETQYF	TGTGCCAGCTCACGCGGACAGGGAAGGGAGACCCAGTACTTC
TRBV12-5	NA	NA	TRBJ2-3	CASGLVLPTDTQYF	TGTGCTAGTGGTTTGGTACTTCCCACAGATACGCAGTATTTT
TRBV12-5	NA	NA	TRBJ2-7	CASGLMNRVNYEQYF	TGTGCTAGTGGTCTCATGAACAGGGTCAACTACGAGCAGTACTTC
TRBV6-5	NA	NA	TRBJ1-2	CASSFLRRRGYGYTF	TGTGCCAGCAGTTTTCTCCGGCGCAGGGGCTATGGCTACACCTTC
TRBV2	few	NA	TRBJ1-5	CASSAQNQPQHF	TGTGCCAGCAGTGCACAGAATCAGCCCCAGCATTTT
TRBV27	few	NA	TRBJ2-7	CASSLSARERTEQYF	TGTGCCAGCAGTTTATCAGCCCGCGAGCGGACCGAGCAGTACTTC
TRBV4-1	NA	NA	TRBJ1-2	CASSQEGHRGGYTF	TGCGCCAGCAGCCAAGAGGGCCACCGGGGTGGCTACACCTTC
TRBV5-1	NA	NA	TRBJ2-2	CASSLVLNTGELFF	TGCGCCAGCAGCTTGGTTCTGAACACCGGGGAGCTGTTTTTT
TRBV4-1	NA	NA	TRBJ1-1	CASTPRVAATGTEAFF	TGCGCCAGCACGCCAAGGGTTGCGGCGACGGGGACTGAAGCTTTCTTT
TRBV30	NA	NA	TRBJ2-2	CAWSVLSRTVHGELFF	TGTGCCTGGAGTGTACTTTCGAGAACAGTACACGGGGAGCTGTTTTTT
TRBV24-1	NA	NA	TRBJ2-3	CATSAGTDTQYF	TGTGCCACCTCCGCAGGCACAGATACGCAGTATTTT
TRBV7-3	NA	NA	TRBJ1-4	CASSEGQGEKLFF	TGTGCCAGCAGCGAGGGCCAAGGGGAAAAACTGTTTTTT
TRBV10-3	NA	TRBD2	TRBJ2-3	CATRTSGAPRTDTQYF	TGTGCCACCCGGACTAGCGGGGCTCCTCGCACAGATACGCAGTATTTT
TRBV4-3	NA	NA	TRBJ1-2	CASSRDTGPGGYGYTF	TGCGCCAGCAGCCGGGACACGGGGCCGGGGGGATATGGCTACACCTTC
TRBV7-9	NA	TRBD1	TRBJ2-3	CASSPTELRDRDTQYF	TGTGCCAGCAGCCCGACTGAACTGAGGGACAGAGATACGCAGTATTTT
TRBV7-2	NA	TRBD2	TRBJ2-1	CASSSIGGGINEQFF	TGTGCCAGCAGCTCCATCGGGGGGGGGATCAATGAGCAGTTCTTC
TRBV18	NA	NA	TRBJ2-1	CASSPRPNWSSYNEQFF	TGTGCCAGCTCACCCCGGCCTAACTGGAGCTCCTACAATGAGCAGTTCTTC
TRBV2	NA	NA	TRBJ1-2	CASSAGNYGYTF	TGTGCCAGCAGTGCCGGGAACTATGGCTACACCTTC